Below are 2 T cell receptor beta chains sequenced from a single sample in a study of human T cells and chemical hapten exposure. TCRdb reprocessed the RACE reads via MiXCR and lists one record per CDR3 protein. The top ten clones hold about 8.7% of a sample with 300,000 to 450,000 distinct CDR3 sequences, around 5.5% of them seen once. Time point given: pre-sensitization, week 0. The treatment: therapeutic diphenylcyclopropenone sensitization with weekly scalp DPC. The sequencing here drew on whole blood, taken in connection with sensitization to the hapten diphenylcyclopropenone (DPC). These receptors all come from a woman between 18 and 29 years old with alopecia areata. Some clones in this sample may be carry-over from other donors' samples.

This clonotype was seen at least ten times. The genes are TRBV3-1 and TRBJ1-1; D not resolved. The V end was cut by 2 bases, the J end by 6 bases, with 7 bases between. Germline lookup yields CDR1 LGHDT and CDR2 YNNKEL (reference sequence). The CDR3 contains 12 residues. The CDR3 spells CASSQSAAEAFF. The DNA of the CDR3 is TGTGCCAGCAGCCAATCTGCCGCTGAAGCTTTCTTT.

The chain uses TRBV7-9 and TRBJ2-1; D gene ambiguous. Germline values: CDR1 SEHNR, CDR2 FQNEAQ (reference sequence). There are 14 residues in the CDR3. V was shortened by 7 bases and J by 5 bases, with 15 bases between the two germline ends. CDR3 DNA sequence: TGTGCCAGCACCTCCAGCAATGGGCACAATGAGCAGTTCTTC. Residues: CASTSSNGHNEQFF.